The 11 T cell receptor beta chains below come from one sample, sequenced in a study of T cell repertoires in cytomegalovirus infection. One entry per CDR3 protein, called by TCRdb with MiXCR from the reads. The data contain around 430,000 distinct CDR3 sequences, 40% to 50% of them singletons. No cognate antigen is known for these TCRs. Sequences were derived from cultured PBMCs, sampled from culture after CMV antigen stimulation. These receptors originate from a human donor in good health (CMV status not recorded). Some clones in this sample may be carry-over from other donors' samples.

V is TRBV6-6 and J is TRBJ1-1; 7 positions agree with TRBD1. Germline V gene lookup returns CDR1 MNHNY and CDR2 SVGAGI (reference sequence). Unmatched junction bases numbered 5, after V lost 6 bases and J lost 4 bases. This CDR3 spans 13 amino acids. CDR3 sequence: CASRVQGSTEAFF. The CDR3 nucleotides read TGTGCCAGCAGAGTACAGGGGAGCACTGAAGCTTTCTTT.

This rearrangement joins TRBV12-3 or TRBV12-4 to TRBJ1-4, with D uncertain. This CDR3 spans 16 amino acids. V gave up 1 base and J gave up 2 bases, with 11 bases separating them. CDR3 in amino acids: CASSLGPGGTNEKLFF. Written as DNA, the CDR3 is TGTGCCAGCAGTTTAGGACCGGGTGGCACTAATGAAAAACTGTTTTTT.

There are a few counts of this clonotype. V is TRBV7-2 and J is TRBJ2-6; D remains ambiguous. This CDR3 comprises 15 residues. The V end lost 3 bases, the J end lost 2 bases, and 8 bases lay between the germline ends. Germline CDR1 reads SGHTA; CDR2 reads FQGNSA. This CDR3 is CASSFKLPGANVLTF. In DNA form, the CDR3 reads TGTGCCAGCAGCTTCAAACTCCCTGGGGCCAACGTCCTGACTTTC.

This chain joins TRBV28 and TRBJ2-1; 12 bases are a match to TRBD2. This CDR3 contains 18 residues. With V trimmed by 5 bases and J by 4 bases, 12 bases remained unmatched. The germline gives CDR1 MDHEN, CDR2 SYDVKM. CDR3 sequence reads: CASSPATSGGPTYNEQFF. Written as DNA, the CDR3 is TGTGCCAGCAGTCCTGCGACTAGCGGGGGACCCACTTACAATGAGCAGTTCTTC.

For the CDR3, the DNA is TGTGCTAGTGCCGCGAATCCGGGAAACACCATATATTTT. It translates to CASAANPGNTIYF. The chain has TRBV12-5 and TRBJ1-3, with unresolved D. CDR1 and CDR2 (germline): LGHNT, FRNRAP. The CDR3 extends over 13 amino acids. V dropped 7 bases and J dropped 4 bases, with 11 bases sitting between them.

The rearrangement links TRBV5-1 to TRBJ2-5, with 12 bases fitting TRBD2. This CDR3 contains 15 residues. Germline values: CDR1 SGHRS, CDR2 YFSETQ. The trim removed 4 bases at V and 10 bases at J, leaving 11 bases unmatched. The CDR3 loop is CASSPRTSGTMDQYF. The CDR3 bases are TGCGCCAGCAGCCCCCGGACTAGCGGGACCATGGACCAGTACTTC. Based on the CDR3 plus reference TRBV5-1 and TRBJ2-5, the full variable domain is KAGVTQTPRYLIKTRGQQVTLSCSPISGHRSVSWYQQTPGQGLQFLFEYFSETQRNKGNFPGRFSGRQFSNSRSEMNVSTLELGDSALYLCASSPRTSGTMDQYFGPGTRLLVL.

V and J are TRBV7-9 and TRBJ1-2; D gene ambiguous. V was pared by 5 bases and J by 5 bases, with 12 bases between. CDR3 length: 13 residues. CDR1 and CDR2 from the germline V gene are SEHNR and FQNEAQ (reference sequence). In nucleotides, the CDR3 is TGTGCCAGCAGCCCCCCCGACGCTTATGGCTACACCTTC. Protein: CASSPPDAYGYTF.

This clonotype was seen a handful of times. The V call is TRBV7-8, the J call TRBJ1-2, with no clear D. Germline CDR1 reads SGHVS; CDR2 reads FQNEAQ. The CDR3 is made up of 20 amino acids. V was pared by 0 bases and J by 3 bases, with 26 bases between. CDR3 residues: CASSLARGLKGGGPHYGYTF. The CDR3, as DNA: TGTGCCAGCAGCTTAGCGCGGGGTCTCAAAGGAGGCGGACCCCACTATGGCTACACCTTC.

This clonotype was observed a few times. The CDR3 nucleotides read TGTGCCAGCAGCCAGGGACTCGCCTGGGAGCAGTACTTC. It is translated as CASSQGLAWEQYF. The V call is TRBV5-6, the J call TRBJ2-7; D is perhaps TRBD2 (6 bases). Trimming left V 4 bases short and J 7 bases short, with 15 bases between. Germline V gene data show CDR1 as SGHDT and CDR2 as YYEEEE. CDR3 length: 13 amino acids.

This clonotype came up a few times. The chain is built from TRBV2 and TRBJ2-7; D is uncertain. CDR3 size: 13 residues. Germline V gene data show CDR1 as SNHLY and CDR2 as FYNNEI. V was clipped by 1 base and J by 6 bases, with 10 bases between them. CDR3 loop: CASSEGIILEQYF. CDR3 bases: TGTGCCAGCAGTGAAGGGATCATCCTCGAGCAGTACTTC.

This clonotype was detected a few times. The chain couples TRBV6-5 to TRBJ2-7; perhaps TRBD2 as D (5 bases). The CDR3 contains 15 residues. The germline CDR1 and CDR2 sequences are MNHEY and SVGAGI. V was cut by 0 bases and J by 7 bases, with 16 bases left in between. The CDR3 DNA reads as TGTGCCAGCAGTTACTCGAAATATCAATCGGGGGAGCAGTACTTC. Residues: CASSYSKYQSGEQYF.